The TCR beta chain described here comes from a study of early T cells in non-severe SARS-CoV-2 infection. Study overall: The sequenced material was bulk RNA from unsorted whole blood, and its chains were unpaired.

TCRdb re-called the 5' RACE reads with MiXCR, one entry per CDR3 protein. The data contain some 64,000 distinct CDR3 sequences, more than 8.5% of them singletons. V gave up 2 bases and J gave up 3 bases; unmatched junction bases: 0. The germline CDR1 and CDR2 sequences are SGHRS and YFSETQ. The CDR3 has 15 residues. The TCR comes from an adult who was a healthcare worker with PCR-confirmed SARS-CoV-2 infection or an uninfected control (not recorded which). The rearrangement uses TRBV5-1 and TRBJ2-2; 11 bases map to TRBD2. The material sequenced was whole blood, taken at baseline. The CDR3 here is CASSLLAGDTGELFF. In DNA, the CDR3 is TGCGCCAGCAGCTTACTAGCGGGGGACACCGGGGAGCTGTTTTTT.